The 29 T cell receptor beta chains below come from one sample, sequenced in a study of Ad26.COV2.S vaccination and SARS-CoV-2 variants. Repertoires were generated with immunoSEQ multiplex PCR, while TCRdb's copy carries only in-frame clones and drops some. Of approximately 150,000 clones in the sample, roughly 88% were seen once. The sample consisted of peripheral blood, taken after recovery from COVID-19. The receptors shown here come from a human donor who had recovered from COVID-19.

This clone has a single count. The chain recombines TRBV12-3 or TRBV12-4 with TRBJ2-5; D is unclear. The CDR3 contains 12 residues. V gave up 7 bases and J gave up 0 bases, with 6 bases separating them. CDR3 region: CASTLDQETQYF. DNA for the CDR3: TGTGCCAGCACCCTTGACCAAGAGACCCAGTACTTC.

The chain carries TRBV19 and TRBJ2-7; 8 positions match TRBD1. J gave up 3 bases and V 5 bases, and 12 bases lay outside the gene matches. The CDR3 has 16 residues. The germline V gene encodes CDR1 LNHDA and CDR2 SQIVND (reference sequence). The CDR3: CASSFGTGGGIYEQYF. In DNA, the CDR3 is TGTGCCAGTAGTTTTGGGACAGGCGGAGGGATCTACGAGCAGTACTTC.

The chain joins TRBV15 to TRBJ1-1; weak D call: TRBD1 (6 bases). Germline V CDR1 and CDR2: LNHNV, YYDKDF (reference sequence). The length of the CDR3 is 14 residues. Trimming shortened V by 6 bases and J by 4 bases, and 15 bases separated the two germline ends. CDR3 in DNA: TGTGCCACCAGTTCGTCGGGGGCGGGCACTGAAGCTTTCTTT. Translation gives CATSSSGAGTEAFF.

V is TRBV5-4 and J is TRBJ2-1; D is undetermined. The CDR3 has 15 residues. Germline V gene sequence: CDR1 SGHNT, CDR2 YYREEE (reference sequence). V lost 3 bases, J lost 1 base, and 11 bases lay in between. Here the CDR3 reads CASSSSLGSYNEQFF. CDR3 bases: TGTGCCAGCAGCTCCTCCCTCGGGTCCTACAATGAGCAGTTCTTC.

As for this clone: This CDR3 is also generated by other DNA sequences in the sample. The CDR3 protein is CASSQDHRGTEAFF. The CDR3 bases are TGTGCCAGCAGCCAAGATCACCGGGGCACTGAAGCTTTCTTT. This sequence joins TRBV14 and TRBJ1-1; D uncertain. Deletions cut 0 bases from V and 4 bases from J, with 9 bases between. Germline V gene sequence: CDR1 SGHDN, CDR2 FVKESK. The CDR3 sequence is 14 residues long.

Notes on this clone: Other nucleotide sequences from this sample produce the same CDR3. This CDR3 reads CASSPDRGRLHEQYF. CDR3 coding DNA: TGTGCCAGCAGCCCCGACCGGGGGCGCCTCCACGAGCAGTACTTC. This chain joins TRBV28 and TRBJ2-7; possibly TRBD1 or TRBD2 for D (6 bases each). The V gene lost 6 bases and the J gene lost 5 bases, with 20 bases spanning the gap. Germline CDR1 reads MDHEN; CDR2 reads SYDVKM. This CDR3 is built from 15 residues.

The chain joins TRBV5-6 to TRBJ1-4, with D unresolved. The CDR3 contains 16 residues. Trimming took 2 bases from V and 0 from J, leaving 11 bases between them. Germline lookup yields CDR1 SGHDT and CDR2 YYEEEE. CDR3 in DNA: TGTGCCAGCAGCTTATTGTCAGCCGCAACTAATGAAAAACTGTTTTTT. Translation: CASSLLSAATNEKLFF.

This chain connects TRBV18 to TRBJ2-7; 7 bases map to TRBD2. The V gene's germline CDR1 is KGHSH and CDR2 LQKENI. V lost 5 bases, J lost 0 bases, and 4 bases stayed unmatched. This CDR3 comprises 14 residues. The CDR3 here is CASSSGGPSYEQYF. CDR3 nucleotides: TGTGCCAGCTCATCGGGGGGACCCTCCTACGAGCAGTACTTC.

CDR3 nucleotide sequence: TGTGCCACCAGCAGAGAGGTGGGGACTCCTTTTGGGGGCTACACCTTC. Residues: CATSREVGTPFGGYTF. This chain joins TRBV15 and TRBJ1-2; D is possibly TRBD1 (5 bases). V shed 0 bases and J shed 8 bases, with 19 bases lying between them. The CDR3 consists of 16 residues. Germline CDR1 reads LNHNV; CDR2 reads YYDKDF (reference sequence).

This rearrangement joins TRBV29-1 to TRBJ1-1; D call uncertain. Germline assignment: CDR1 SQVTM and CDR2 ANQGSEA. V lost 6 bases and J 1 base, leaving 9 bases between the germline ends. The CDR3 is 12 residues long. CDR3 sequence reads: CSVPAGNTEAFF. The DNA of the CDR3 is TGCAGCGTCCCAGCGGGGAACACTGAAGCTTTCTTT.

The rearrangement uses TRBV5-1 and TRBJ2-1, with 11 bases identical to TRBD1. Losses at the gene ends were 3 bases for V and 7 bases for J; bases not matched to a gene: 6. CDR3 length equals 15 residues. CDR1 SGHRS and CDR2 YFSETQ come from the germline V gene. The CDR3 reads CASSYGTGGMNEQFF. Here the CDR3 DNA reads TGCGCCAGCAGCTACGGGACAGGGGGAATGAATGAGCAGTTCTTC.

This chain connects TRBV28 to TRBJ1-6; a weak D match, TRBD1 (6 bases). Trimming shortened V by 3 bases and J by 10 bases, and 10 bases separated the two germline ends. Germline V gives CDR1 MDHEN, CDR2 SYDVKM. This CDR3 spans 13 amino acids. CDR3 sequence: CASSFTGNSPLHF. The CDR3 nucleotides read TGTGCCAGCAGTTTTACAGGGAACTCACCCCTCCACTTT.

The rearrangement joins TRBV9 to TRBJ2-7, with D maybe TRBD1 (6 bases). The CDR3 runs 16 residues. Trimming removed 3 bases from V and 6 bases from J, with 22 bases in between. In germline, CDR1 is SGDLS, CDR2 YYNGEE. The CDR3: CASSGRSGTPLGEQYF. The CDR3 DNA is TGTGCCAGCAGCGGCCGGTCCGGGACACCCCTCGGCGAGCAGTACTTC.

This chain uses TRBV5-1 with TRBJ1-6; tentatively, D is TRBD1 (5 bases). The CDR3 totals 14 residues. The germline V gene has CDR1 SGHRS and CDR2 YFSETQ. V lost 3 bases and J 8 bases, leaving 12 bases between the germline ends. As DNA, the CDR3 is TGCGCCAGCAGCTATGGGGGGATTGATTCACCCCTCCACTTT. This translates into CASSYGGIDSPLHF.

CDR3 coding DNA: TGTGCCAGCAGCGCAGAACATTCCCCCCAGCATTTT. Its translation: CASSAEHSPQHF. J is TRBJ1-5 and V is TRBV7-9; D ambiguous. This CDR3 spans 12 amino acids. With 5 bases removed from V and 10 bases from J, the gap between germline ends came to 12 bases. Per germline, CDR1 SEHNR and CDR2 FQNEAQ (reference sequence). The entire variable domain, with the rest obtained from reference TRBV7-9 and TRBJ1-5, is as follows: DTGVSQNPRHKITKRGQNVTFRCDPISEHNRLYWYRQTLGQGPEFLTYFQNEAQLEKSRLLSDRFSAERPKGSFSTLEIQRTEQGDSAMYLCASSAEHSPQHFGDGTRLSIL.

As to this clone: One end of the junction is discordant with germline, which a read error may explain. The chain couples TRBV7-7 to TRBJ2-5; TRBD2 matches 11 bases. Germline CDR1 SSHAT, CDR2 FNYEAQ (reference sequence). The CDR3 has 15 amino acids. The CDR3 DNA reads TGTGCTAGCAGCTTAGCGGGGGGGCTAAGGGAGACCCAGTACTTC. Translating it yields CASSLAGGLRETQYF.

The chain employs TRBV7-2 and TRBJ1-3; a weak D match, TRBD1 (5 bases). This CDR3 contains 17 residues. From germline, CDR1 is SGHTA and CDR2 FQGNSA. The germline V and J ends were trimmed by 5 bases and 4 bases, with 21 bases remaining between them. The CDR3: CASSNNAGGVYGNTIYF. CDR3 nucleotide sequence: TGTGCCAGCAGCAATAATGCGGGGGGAGTGTACGGAAACACCATATATTTT.

J is TRBJ2-2 and V is TRBV7-2; D is undetermined. The germline V gene has CDR1 SGHTA and CDR2 FQGNSA. Trimming took 4 bases from V and 2 from J, leaving 11 bases between them. The CDR3 contains 15 residues. In DNA, the CDR3 is TGTGCCAGCAGCTCCGCACCCCGAAACACCGGGGAGCTGTTTTTT. Residues: CASSSAPRNTGELFF.

The rearrangement joins TRBV5-5 to TRBJ1-5; D gene unclear. The CDR3 runs 13 residues. Germline V gives CDR1 SGHKS, CDR2 YYEKEE (reference sequence). V lost 0 bases to trimming and J lost 3 bases, with 4 bases between them. The CDR3 loop reads CASSLEYNQPQHF. CDR3 bases: TGTGCCAGCAGCTTGGAATACAATCAGCCCCAGCATTTT.

V gene TRBV4-3 combines with J gene TRBJ2-3; the match to TRBD2 covers 13 bases. J gave up 6 bases and V 5 bases, and 14 bases lay outside the gene matches. The CDR3 is 18 residues long. Per the germline V gene, CDR1 is LGHNA and CDR2 is YSLEER. CDR3 DNA sequence: TGCGCCAGCAGCTCGAAGGGGCGACTAGCGGGGGGTCCGGATACGCAGTATTTT. Translated: CASSSKGRLAGGPDTQYF.

V usage is TRBV5-6 and J usage is TRBJ1-1; D is unresolved. The CDR3 consists of 13 residues. V lost 2 bases to trimming and J lost 2 bases, with 7 bases between them. CDR1 is SGHDT, CDR2 YYEEEE, per germline. The CDR3 spells CASSFGFNTEAFF. CDR3 DNA: TGTGCCAGCAGCTTTGGGTTTAACACTGAAGCTTTCTTT. Full variable domain (outside the CDR3, taken from reference TRBV5-6 and TRBJ1-1): DAGVTQSPTHLIKTRGQQVTLRCSPKSGHDTVSWYQQALGQGPQFIFQYYEEEERQRGNFPDRFSGHQFPNYSSELNVNALLLGDSALYLCASSFGFNTEAFFGQGTRLTVV.

V is TRBV7-2 and J is TRBJ1-5, with 8 bases identical to TRBD1. The germline V gene encodes CDR1 SGHTA and CDR2 FQGNSA. This CDR3 region has 16 residues. V was clipped by 4 bases and J by 3 bases; unmatched bases: 8. The CDR3 protein is CASSSTGVLINQPQHF. As DNA, the CDR3 is TGTGCCAGCAGCTCGACAGGGGTGTTGATCAATCAGCCCCAGCATTTT.

In this sample, this clone turned up a few times. The V gene is TRBV5-5, the J gene TRBJ2-7; 8 bases match TRBD1. The CDR3 loop spans 14 amino acids. Germline V gene sequence: CDR1 SGHKS, CDR2 YYEKEE (reference sequence). V shed 0 bases and J 6 bases; nucleotides not matched to a gene: 5. CDR3 sequence reads: CASSLGQGNLEQYF. The CDR3 bases are TGTGCCAGCAGCTTGGGACAGGGGAATCTCGAGCAGTACTTC.

The J gene is TRBJ2-2, the V gene TRBV10-1; TRBD1 is a possible D gene (5 bases). The germline gives CDR1 WNHNN, CDR2 SYGVQD (reference sequence). The CDR3 has 13 residues. V lost 0 bases to trimming and J lost 8 bases, with 7 bases between them. The CDR3: CASSESRQGELFF. CDR3 DNA: TGCGCCAGCAGTGAGTCTAGACAGGGGGAGCTGTTTTTT.

This clone was picked up one time. The CDR3 here is CASSRGHPNTGELFF. Here the CDR3 DNA reads TGCGCCAGCAGCCGGGGACACCCGAACACCGGGGAGCTGTTTTTT. The genes are TRBV4-3 and TRBJ2-2; weak D call: TRBD1 (6 bases). Germline CDR1 LGHNA, CDR2 YSLEER. The CDR3 has 15 amino acids. With 4 bases removed from V and 0 bases from J, the gap between germline ends came to 9 bases.

The CDR3 nucleotides read TGCGCCAGCAGCTTGGGGGACAGGGCCTATGGCTACACCTTC. The encoded protein is CASSLGDRAYGYTF. The rearrangement uses TRBV5-1 and TRBJ1-2; 9 bases agree with TRBD1. Germline V lookup: CDR1 SGHRS, CDR2 YFSETQ. This CDR3 contains 14 residues. V shed 0 bases and J 4 bases; nucleotides not matched to a gene: 1.

The chain recombines TRBV5-6 with TRBJ2-1; 9 bases align to TRBD2. The ends lost 4 bases at V and 6 bases at J; junction bases unmatched: 14. Germline values: CDR1 SGHDT, CDR2 YYEEEE. This CDR3 region has 17 residues. The CDR3 protein is CASSAWSLGTSSNEQFF. CDR3 DNA: TGTGCCAGCAGCGCTTGGTCGCTCGGGACTAGCTCCAATGAGCAGTTCTTC.

The chain joins TRBV4-3 to TRBJ1-2; weak D call: TRBD1 (6 bases). The CDR3 runs 17 residues. V was cut by 0 bases and J by 0 bases, with 14 bases left in between. Germline CDR1 and CDR2: LGHNA and YSLEER. CDR3 amino acids: CASSQEVTGKANYGYTF. The CDR3 coding sequence is TGCGCCAGCAGCCAAGAAGTCACAGGGAAAGCTAACTATGGCTACACCTTC.

This clone has just a few counts. This chain uses TRBV7-8 with TRBJ2-1, with TRBD2 identical over 16 bases. The CDR3 runs to 19 residues. With 5 bases clipped from V and 8 bases from J, the junction kept 15 bases outside the gene matches. The germline gives CDR1 SGHVS, CDR2 FQNEAQ. CDR3 amino acids: CASSTPRSLGLAGGDEQFF. CDR3 sequence (DNA): TGTGCCAGCAGCACCCCTCGATCCCTGGGACTAGCGGGGGGGGATGAGCAGTTCTTC.